This T cell receptor beta chain comes out of a study of blood T cells in healthy people across ages. For this clonotype: What it binds is unknown.

A sample-barcoded 5' primer and a J-beta primer mix were used in a second PCR of roughly 6 to 11 cycles. MiXCR, run by TCRdb on the 5' RACE reads, gives a single entry per CDR3 protein. Here the sample spans over a million distinct CDR3 sequences, roughly 24% being singletons. Study-wide results and limits: Calculation of diversity from one million T cells yielded estimates considered to be underestimates. Significant beta diversity loss was already apparent by age around 36, declining roughly linearly.

This CDR3 is built from 15 residues. Germline V gene sequence: CDR1 SGHRS, CDR2 YFSETQ. Deletions cut 1 base from V and 5 bases from J, with 13 bases between. This sample was also put to use in a study of T cells of mothers and their children. That source notes: Donors comprised three healthy Caucasian mothers plus their six children.

The rearrangement uses TRBV5-1 and TRBJ2-1; D may be TRBD1 (5 bases). The sample was blood. The source of this sequence is a girl aged 2 to 10 in good health. The CDR3 nucleotides read TGCGCCAGCAGCTTGATGTGGCAGGACAACAATGAGCAGTTCTTC. Translating it yields CASSLMWQDNNEQFF.